The 32 T cell receptor beta chains in this list originate from one sample, sequenced in a study of CD8+CD57+ T cells in acquired aplastic anemia. Patients who underwent sequencing had shown CD8+CD57+ cell expansion by flow cytometry. Profiles of TCR beta VDJ and CDR3 were generated from a genomic DNA template. Each CDR3 protein gets one entry after TCRdb re-called the reads with MiXCR. Of about 190,000 distinct CDR3 sequences in the sample, approximately 50% were seen once. Sequencing input: sorted CD4+, CD8+, or CD8+CD57+ T cells (not recorded which) from PBMCs. Receptor source: a human donor with aplastic anemia.

The V call is TRBV6-4, the J call TRBJ2-6; TRBD1 agrees at 9 bases. Germline CDR1 MRHNA, CDR2 SNTAGT. J was trimmed by 2 bases and V by 1 base; bases with no gene match: 6. The CDR3 spans 18 residues. The CDR3 loop is CASSDYRGPQTGANVLTF. The CDR3 DNA is TGTGCCAGCAGTGACTACAGGGGGCCCCAAACTGGGGCCAACGTCCTGACTTTC.

The rearrangement joins TRBV9 to TRBJ1-6; possibly TRBD1 for D (6 bases). CDR1 is SGDLS, CDR2 YYNGEE, per germline. The V end was cut by 4 bases, the J end by 11 bases, with 10 bases between. The CDR3 sequence is 12 residues long. This CDR3 reads CASSLGAPPLHF. The CDR3 region has the DNA TGTGCCAGCAGCTTGGGGGCACCACCCCTCCACTTT. Full variable domain (missing parts from reference TRBV9 and TRBJ1-6): DSGVTQTPKHLITATGQRVTLRCSPRSGDLSVYWYQQSLDQGLQFLIQYYNGEERAKGNILERFSAQQFPDLHSELNLSSLELGDSALYFCASSLGAPPLHFGNGTRLTVT.

This chain connects TRBV2 to TRBJ1-2, with D perhaps TRBD1 (5 bases). This CDR3 comprises 12 residues. Trimming shortened V by 11 bases and J by 2 bases, and 12 bases separated the two germline ends. CDR1 is SNHLY and CDR2 is FYNNEI in the germline V gene. The CDR3 bases are TGTGCCGGGGGGGGACTCAACTATGGCTACACCTTC. Translated: CAGGGLNYGYTF.

The gene calls are TRBV7-9 and TRBJ1-1; no firm D call. This CDR3 has 11 amino acids. V lost 4 bases, J lost 11 bases, and 11 bases lay in between. The germline gives CDR1 SEHNR, CDR2 FQNEAQ (reference sequence). The CDR3 nucleotides are TGTGCCAGCAGCTCCGCCCGGAACGCTTTCTTT. Its protein is CASSSARNAFF. Supplemented by reference TRBV7-9 and TRBJ1-1, the full variable domain reads DTGVSQNPRHKITKRGQNVTFRCDPISEHNRLYWYRQTLGQGPEFLTYFQNEAQLEKSRLLSDRFSAERPKGSFSTLEIQRTEQGDSAMYLCASSSARNAFFGQGTRLTVV.

The gene calls are TRBV15 and TRBJ1-1; D is ambiguous. Trimming cost V 5 bases and J 0 bases, with 10 bases left between them. Germline CDR1 LNHNV, CDR2 YYDKDF (reference sequence). The CDR3 runs to 14 residues. CDR3 in DNA: TGTGCCACCAGCCTGAGGACTTTGAACACTGAAGCTTTCTTT. It translates to CATSLRTLNTEAFF.

The chain has TRBV11-2 and TRBJ1-2; no firm D call. This CDR3 is built from 14 residues. V was pared by 2 bases and J by 4 bases, with 11 bases between. From germline, CDR1 is SGHAT and CDR2 FQNNGV. CDR3 residues: CASSLSDGGYGYTF. The CDR3 DNA is TGTGCCAGCAGCTTATCGGACGGCGGCTATGGCTACACCTTC.

This clonotype was seen more than once but under ten times. The DNA for the CDR3 is TGCAGTGCTAGGGAGACCACCCTCCACTTT. This codes for CSARETTLHF. The chain carries TRBV20-1 and TRBJ1-6; unclear D gene. V was clipped by 3 bases and J by 14 bases, with 8 bases between them. The germline V gene has CDR1 DFQATT and CDR2 SNEGSKA (reference sequence). The CDR3 spans 10 residues.

The V and J genes are TRBV10-3 and TRBJ1-6; maybe TRBD1 (5 bases). The V end was cut by 6 bases, the J end by 10 bases, with 13 bases between. The germline CDR1 and CDR2 sequences are ENHRY and SYGVKD. The CDR3 sequence is 13 residues long. The CDR3 loop reads CAISPGIGSPLHF. CDR3 in DNA: TGTGCCATCAGCCCAGGGATTGGGTCACCCCTCCACTTT.

This clonotype was counted many times. V and J are TRBV29-1 and TRBJ2-1, with 7 bases matching TRBD2. V lost 7 bases to trimming and J lost 1 base; unmatched junction nucleotides: 7. CDR1 is SQVTM and CDR2 is ANQGSEA in the germline V gene. CDR3 length: 14 amino acids. This CDR3 is CSGLLGGSYNEQFF. The CDR3, as DNA: TGCAGCGGGCTGCTGGGGGGGTCCTACAATGAGCAGTTCTTC.

V is TRBV7-8 and J is TRBJ2-3, with TRBD2 matching 8 bases. The CDR3 extends over 15 amino acids. In germline, CDR1 is SGHVS, CDR2 FQNEAQ. V lost 3 bases, J lost 5 bases, and 7 bases stayed unmatched. Here the CDR3 reads CASSLELAGRDTQYF. CDR3 nucleotides: TGTGCCAGCAGCTTGGAGTTAGCGGGGAGAGATACGCAGTATTTT.

The J gene is TRBJ2-5, the V gene TRBV2; either TRBD1 or TRBD2 may fit D (7 bases each). The V gene lost 6 bases and the J gene lost 7 bases, with 24 bases spanning the gap. The germline V gene encodes CDR1 SNHLY and CDR2 FYNNEI. The CDR3 is 16 amino acids. The CDR3 DNA reads as TGTGCCAGCAGCCCCCTTTGGACAGGTCGGGAGGCGACCCAGTACTTC. It encodes CASSPLWTGREATQYF.

This clonotype was seen repeatedly, ten times or more. The chain carries TRBV9 and TRBJ2-3, with 8 bases lining up with TRBD2. V shed 0 bases, J shed 6 bases, and the junction held 6 bases outside the gene matches. Germline V gene data show CDR1 as SGDLS and CDR2 as YYNGEE. CDR3 length equals 15 residues. CDR3 nucleotides: TGTGCCAGCAGCGTAGCAAGCGGGAGTTCCGATACGCAGTATTTT. It yields the protein CASSVASGSSDTQYF.

The gene calls are TRBV6-1 and TRBJ2-5; no reliable D call. Trimming stripped 0 bases from V and 4 bases from J, with 9 bases between. This CDR3 spans 14 amino acids. The germline gives CDR1 MNHNS, CDR2 SASEGT. Here the CDR3 reads CASSEAHSRETQYF. The CDR3 DNA sequence: TGTGCCAGCAGTGAAGCCCACAGTCGAGAGACCCAGTACTTC.

This clonotype was found many times. The CDR3 loop is CASNPTGGNYGYTF. In DNA form, the CDR3 reads TGTGCCAGCAACCCGACAGGGGGCAACTATGGCTACACCTTC. The rearrangement uses TRBV6-1 and TRBJ1-2; 10 bases agree with TRBD1. This CDR3 region has 14 residues. The junction had 4 bases not matched to a gene; V was cut back by 7 bases and J by 2 bases. Per germline, CDR1 MNHNS and CDR2 SASEGT.

This clonotype was picked up a small number of times. V and J are TRBV2 and TRBJ2-6, with D hard to call. The germline V and J ends were trimmed by 7 bases and 2 bases, with 12 bases remaining between them. From germline, CDR1 is SNHLY and CDR2 FYNNEI. The CDR3 covers 15 residues. The CDR3 here is CASKPERTGANVLTF. As DNA, the CDR3 is TGTGCCAGCAAACCCGAGCGAACTGGGGCCAACGTCCTGACTTTC.

This clonotype has just one count. This rearrangement joins TRBV15 to TRBJ1-2; a possible D gene is TRBD1 (5 bases). The V end was cut by 1 base, the J end by 2 bases, with 14 bases between. The CDR3 covers 16 residues. CDR1 LNHNV and CDR2 YYDKDF come from the germline V gene (reference sequence). The CDR3 loop reads CATSRGGGAPNYGYTF. In nucleotides, the CDR3 is TGTGCCACCAGCAGAGGGGGAGGGGCCCCCAACTATGGCTACACCTTC.

A few counts support this clonotype. The chain employs TRBV2 and TRBJ2-1; TRBD1 matches 8 bases. Trimming cost V 5 bases and J 3 bases; bases outside gene matches: 6. This CDR3 contains 15 residues. In germline, CDR1 is SNHLY, CDR2 FYNNEI. In DNA form, the CDR3 reads TGTGCCAGCAGTAACGACAGGGGAGACTACAATGAGCAGTTCTTC. Its translation: CASSNDRGDYNEQFF.

This clonotype was recorded many times. The CDR3 loop is CASSSDVLAGGGNEQFF. The CDR3 DNA follows: TGCGCCAGCAGCTCCGATGTACTAGCGGGAGGAGGCAATGAGCAGTTCTTC. The chain uses TRBV5-1 and TRBJ2-1, with TRBD2 matching 12 bases. The CDR3 is 17 amino acids. Germline V gene lookup returns CDR1 SGHRS and CDR2 YFSETQ. V shed 3 bases and J 6 bases; nucleotides not matched to a gene: 10.

The chain couples TRBV10-1 to TRBJ1-2, with D possibly matching TRBD1 (6 bases). This CDR3 region has 15 residues. Germline V lookup: CDR1 WNHNN, CDR2 SYGVQD (reference sequence). Trimming took off 0 bases at V and 6 bases at J, with 14 bases between the two ends. Here the CDR3 reads CASSESKKQGDGYTF. CDR3 bases: TGCGCCAGCAGTGAGTCGAAAAAACAGGGTGATGGCTACACCTTC.

The chain combines TRBV28 with TRBJ1-1; D might be TRBD1 (5 bases). Per the germline V gene, CDR1 is MDHEN and CDR2 is SYDVKM. The CDR3 contains 14 residues. V was pared by 7 bases and J by 3 bases, with 15 bases between. The CDR3 protein is CASIFGQGDTEAFF. The CDR3 nucleotides are TGTGCCAGCATTTTTGGGCAGGGAGACACTGAAGCTTTCTTT.

This clonotype was recorded at least ten times. The chain's CDR3 is CASSLRQRTGGRNEQFF. DNA of the CDR3: TGTGCCAGCAGCTTAAGGCAAAGGACAGGGGGAAGGAATGAGCAGTTCTTC. The V call is TRBV7-3, the J call TRBJ2-1; 10 bases line up with TRBD1. The CDR3 extends over 17 amino acids. The germline gives CDR1 SGHTA, CDR2 FQGTGA. Trimming took 1 base from V and 7 from J; bases not matched to a gene: 10.

This clonotype came up many times. The chain links TRBV5-1 to TRBJ2-3, with TRBD2 identical over 11 bases. With V trimmed by 2 bases and J by 5 bases, 4 bases remained unmatched. Germline V CDR1 and CDR2: SGHRS, YFSETQ. CDR3 size: 15 residues. The CDR3 here is CASSLRLAGLDTQYF. CDR3 sequence (DNA): TGCGCCAGCAGCTTAAGACTAGCGGGATTAGATACGCAGTATTTT.

Many counts were recorded for this clonotype. The chain recombines TRBV2 with TRBJ1-5, with TRBD1 identical over 7 bases. Germline CDR1 SNHLY, CDR2 FYNNEI. After removal of 7 bases from V and 6 bases from J, the junction contained 6 bases not matched to a gene. The CDR3 runs to 13 residues. The CDR3 nucleotides are TGTGCCAGCAAACCCGACAGGGTTCAGCCCCAGCATTTT. The encoded protein is CASKPDRVQPQHF.

This clonotype has a count of ten or more. The V gene is TRBV7-8, the J gene TRBJ2-1, with a tentative D call TRBD1 (6 bases). CDR3 size: 15 residues. Germline V gives CDR1 SGHVS, CDR2 FQNEAQ. Trimming removed 3 bases from V and 5 bases from J, with 14 bases in between. CDR3 region: CASSLGLRGNNEQFF. The CDR3 DNA reads as TGTGCCAGCAGCTTGGGCCTAAGGGGGAACAATGAGCAGTTCTTC.

The table lists this clonotype with many counts. The rearrangement uses TRBV9 and TRBJ2-7; D remains ambiguous. V was pared by 0 bases and J by 6 bases, with 22 bases between. The germline V gene has CDR1 SGDLS and CDR2 YYNGEE. The CDR3 is 17 residues long. CDR3 amino acids: CASSVGRWDGRRSEQYF. The DNA for the CDR3 is TGTGCCAGCAGCGTAGGGCGGTGGGATGGTCGTCGGAGCGAGCAGTACTTC.

The genes are TRBV6-5 and TRBJ1-2; TRBD1 matches at 11 bases. There are 16 residues in the CDR3. V gave up 3 bases and J gave up 2 bases; unmatched junction bases: 5. Germline V gives CDR1 MNHEY, CDR2 SVGAGI. The CDR3 here is CASSYGTGGRNYGYTF. The CDR3 DNA reads as TGTGCCAGCAGTTATGGGACAGGGGGAAGAAACTATGGCTACACCTTC.

The rearrangement uses TRBV7-2 and TRBJ1-2, with TRBD1 identical over 7 bases. CDR1 is SGHTA and CDR2 is FQGNSA in the germline V gene. With V trimmed by 5 bases and J by 11 bases, 5 bases remained unmatched. CDR3 length: 11 amino acids. The CDR3 is CASSTQGEYTF. The CDR3 DNA is TGTGCCAGCAGCACCCAGGGGGAATACACCTTC.

Note on this clonotype: A much larger clonotype is one base distant, so this may be a read error. This rearrangement joins TRBV9 to TRBJ1-3, with D uncertain. Germline V CDR1 and CDR2: SGDLS, YYNGEE. The length of the CDR3 is 13 residues. The CDR3 sequence is CVSSVVGGNTIYF. As DNA, the CDR3 is TGTGTCAGCAGCGTAGTGGGGGGAAACACCATATATTTT. The full variable domain, its missing parts supplied by reference TRBV9 and TRBJ1-3, is DSGVTQTPKHLITATGQRVTLRCSPRSGDLSVYWYQQSLDQGLQFLIQYYNGEERAKGNILERFSAQQFPDLHSELNLSSLELGDSALYFCVSSVVGGNTIYFGEGSWLTVV.

This clonotype was counted between two and nine times. This sequence joins TRBV6-1 and TRBJ2-7, with D perhaps TRBD2 (5 bases). V gave up 6 bases and J gave up 4 bases, with 25 bases separating them. Germline loops: CDR1 MNHNS, CDR2 SASEGT. CDR3 length equals 17 residues. The CDR3: CASRKGHSVDSAYEQYF. CDR3 sequence (DNA): TGTGCCAGCAGAAAAGGGCACTCGGTGGACTCGGCATACGAGCAGTACTTC.

On this clonotype: A read error may account for a junction end that differs from germline. The chain carries TRBV15 and TRBJ1-6; D not resolved. This CDR3 spans 13 amino acids. Germline CDR1 is LNHNV and CDR2 is YYDKDF (reference sequence). CDR3 residues: CAASRREDSPLHF. In nucleotides, the CDR3 is TGCGCCGCCAGCAGGCGGGAGGATTCACCCCTCCACTTT.

This clonotype was found a few times. One base away lies a much larger clone, so this may be a sequencing read error. The chain uses TRBV20-1 and TRBJ1-2, with D possibly matching TRBD1 (5 bases). V was pared by 2 bases and J by 4 bases, with 11 bases between. In germline, CDR1 is DFQATT, CDR2 SNEGSKA (reference sequence). The CDR3 runs to 13 residues. In DNA, the CDR3 is TGCAGTGCTAGACCGGGGGGACTCTATGGCTACACCTTC. Protein: CSARPGGLYGYTF.

This clonotype was found a few times. The V and J genes are TRBV2 and TRBJ1-6, with 9 bases fitting TRBD1. Germline V gene lookup returns CDR1 SNHLY and CDR2 FYNNEI. This CDR3 spans 15 amino acids. Losses at the gene ends were 5 bases for V and 8 bases for J; bases not matched to a gene: 7. In nucleotides, the CDR3 is TGTGCCAGCAGTCCGGGGACAGGGTCGTATTCACCCCTCCACTTT. Translating gives CASSPGTGSYSPLHF.